This is a list of T cell receptor beta chains from one sample in a study of shared clonotypes between healthy human individuals. Assay used: immunoSEQ multiplex PCR; TCRdb lists only in-frame clones, some missing. Of some 2 million clones detected, roughly 94% appear once; the ten largest clones hold 0.13%. The sample was naive CD4+ T cells sorted from blood. These TCRs come from a young man in good health. The CDR3 runs from the conserved cysteine through the conserved F or W. Each record gives: V gene, D gene, clone size, J gene, CDR3 DNA, CDR3 protein. The D gene is left open where the match is weak. Rows give clone size only sometimes, using once, few, many, or a class for an expanded clone.

>TRBV6-5|TRBD2|.|TRBJ2-1
TGTGCCAGCAGAGAGAGGACTAGTTTTAATGAGCAGTTCTTC
CASRERTSFNEQFF
>TRBV7-9|TRBD1|once|TRBJ1-6
TGTGCCAGCAGACCGGTCGACAGGGGACTAGGGAGGGAGGCACCCCTCCACTTT
CASRPVDRGLGREAPLHF
>TRBV18|TRBD2|.|TRBJ2-7
TGTGCCAGCTCACTTCGTTTGGGGGGGTACGAGCAGTACTTC
CASSLRLGGYEQYF
>TRBV21-1|.|.|TRBJ2-4
TGTGCCAGCAGCCCTAAGGACCTGGGCAAAAACATTCAGTACTTC
CASSPKDLGKNIQYF
>TRBV20-1|.|.|TRBJ1-1
TGCAGCATTAGGGCGAACACTGAAGCTTTCTTT
CSIRANTEAFF
>TRBV29-1|.|.|TRBJ2-5
TGCAGCGTGGGCGACGAGACCCAGTACTTC
CSVGDETQYF
>TRBV7-2|.|.|TRBJ2-7
TGTGCCAGCAGCGCGGCCAGGGTATTCTCCTACGAGCAGTACTTC
CASSAARVFSYEQYF
>TRBV27|TRBD1|.|TRBJ1-2
TGTGCCAGCAAGCACCGGGACAGGGTCTCTGGCTACACCTTC
CASKHRDRVSGYTF
>TRBV4-3|.|.|TRBJ1-1
TGCGCCAGCAGCCCTAGGGTGGGGAACACTGAAGCTTTCTTT
CASSPRVGNTEAFF
>TRBV2|.|.|TRBJ2-7
TGTGCCAGCAGTGAGGGGTTAGATGTACAAAAGGAGCAGTACTTC
CASSEGLDVQKEQYF
>TRBV7-7|TRBD2|.|TRBJ2-5
TGTGCTAGCGGGGGAGGGTACCAAGAGACCCAGTACTTC
CASGGGYQETQYF
>TRBV5-1|.|.|TRBJ1-6
TGCGCCAGCAGCAATGGTTCACCCCTCCACTTT
CASSNGSPLHF
>TRBV30|.|once|TRBJ1-6
TGTGCCTGGCAGGGGACCGGGAATTCACCCCTCCACTTT
CAWQGTGNSPLHF
>TRBV6-5|.|few|TRBJ1-6
TGTGCCAGCAGTTACTCGAACGTCGGGAGGTCACCCCTCCACTTT
CASSYSNVGRSPLHF
>TRBV18|.|.|TRBJ1-1
TGTGCCAGCTCACCACCAACTACCCAGAACACTGAAGCTTTCTTT
CASSPPTTQNTEAFF
>TRBV5-1|.|.|TRBJ2-1
TGCGCCAGCAGCTTAGAGCCCACCTCCTACAATGAGCAGTTCTTC
CASSLEPTSYNEQFF
>TRBV5-1|.|once|TRBJ2-5
TGCGCCAGCCAGCAAGGGGTCCAGCCAAGAGAGACCCAGTACTTC
CASQQGVQPRETQYF
>TRBV18|TRBD2|.|TRBJ2-7
TGTGCCAGCTCACCAGGGCTAGCGGGAGGGCCGGCCTACGAGCAGTACTTC
CASSPGLAGGPAYEQYF
>TRBV28|.|.|TRBJ1-2
TGTGCCAGCAGTTTATTTGGGGATAACTATGGCTACACCTTC
CASSLFGDNYGYTF
>TRBV2|.|.|TRBJ1-3
TGTGCCAGCAGATTAGTAGTGAGTGCTGGAAACACCATATATTTT
CASRLVVSAGNTIYF
>TRBV30|.|.|TRBJ1-3
TGTGCCTGGACCGTCTCTAACACCATATATTTT
CAWTVSNTIYF
>TRBV6-1|TRBD1|.|TRBJ1-1
TGTGCCAGCAGACGGACAGGGACAATGAACACTGAAGCTTTCTTT
CASRRTGTMNTEAFF
>TRBV28|.|.|TRBJ1-2
TGTGCCAGCAGTGGAATCATAGCGGGCTACACCTTC
CASSGIIAGYTF
>TRBV6-5|.|.|TRBJ2-3
TGTGCCTCAGCAGGGGCGGATACGCAGTATTTT
CASAGADTQYF
>TRBV9|.|.|TRBJ2-5
TGTGCCAGCAGCCCCCAACAGGGCGGGAGTACGGAGACCCAGTACTTC
CASSPQQGGSTETQYF
>TRBV10-3|.|.|TRBJ2-3
TGTGCCACCACCGGCCCAGGATCCGCGGATACGCAGTATTTT
CATTGPGSADTQYF
>TRBV18|TRBD2|once|TRBJ2-3
TGTGCCAGCTCACCCCACGGGGGGAGGACAGATACGCAGTATTTT
CASSPHGGRTDTQYF
>TRBV6-6|.|.|TRBJ2-5
TGTGCCAGCAAACGGGACGGGGGACAAGAGACCCAGTACTTC
CASKRDGGQETQYF
>TRBV5-6|.|once|TRBJ2-2
TGTGCCAGCAGCTTGTCTCACACCGGGGAGCTGTTTTTT
CASSLSHTGELFF
>TRBV6-5|.|.|TRBJ2-1
TGTGCCAGCAGTTACACAGTCCTGAATGAGCAGTTCTTC
CASSYTVLNEQFF
>TRBV6-1|TRBD2|.|TRBJ2-1
TGTGCCAGCAGGAGTAGCGGGAGGTACAATGAGCAGTTCTTC
CASRSSGRYNEQFF
>TRBV28|TRBD1|.|TRBJ2-7
TGTGCCAGCAGCCGGGACAGGGGATACGAGCAGTACTTC
CASSRDRGYEQYF
>TRBV5-1|.|.|TRBJ1-5
TGCGCCAGCAGCTTGGCGGCAGGGCGACAGCCCCAGCATTTT
CASSLAAGRQPQHF
>TRBV2|.|.|TRBJ1-5
TGTGCCTCAGCAAGAGGGGGATCGGGCAATCAGCCCCAGCATTTT
CASARGGSGNQPQHF
>TRBV27|.|.|TRBJ1-2
TGTGCCAGCAGTTTATCGGCGAGGAACTATGGCTACACCTTC
CASSLSARNYGYTF
>TRBV6-1|.|once|TRBJ1-1
TGTGCCAGCAGTGAAAACTGGGGGCGTGGGGCTTTCTTT
CASSENWGRGAFF
>TRBV7-2|TRBD2|.|TRBJ2-1
TGTGCCAGCAGTACTAGCGGGGGGCCGATTCCATACAATGAGCAGTTCTTC
CASSTSGGPIPYNEQFF
>TRBV18|.|.|TRBJ2-1
TGTGCCAGCTCACCCTCGCAGGGGGGCTACAATGAGCAGTTCTTC
CASSPSQGGYNEQFF
>TRBV5-4|.|.|TRBJ2-7
TGTGCCAGCAGCTTGGTGCATAGCGTAGACAACGAGCAGTACTTC
CASSLVHSVDNEQYF
>TRBV15|.|once|TRBJ2-2
TGTGCCACCAGCAGAGACCTATTCACCGGGGAGCTGTTTTTT
CATSRDLFTGELFF
>TRBV7-3|.|once|TRBJ2-5
TGTGCCAGCAGCTTAGGGGTGCAAGAGACCCAGTACTTC
CASSLGVQETQYF
>TRBV9|.|.|TRBJ2-2
TGTGCCAGCAGCGTAGTAGGTGGGACCGGATCCGGGGAGCTGTTTTTT
CASSVVGGTGSGELFF
>TRBV7-9|.|.|TRBJ2-7
TGTGCCAGCAGCTCAAGGAGGGGTCAGGGGAACTACGAGCAGTACTTC
CASSSRRGQGNYEQYF
>TRBV9|.|.|TRBJ2-1
TGTGCCAGCAGCCACTCGTGGGAAGGGCATGAGCAGTTCTTC
CASSHSWEGHEQFF